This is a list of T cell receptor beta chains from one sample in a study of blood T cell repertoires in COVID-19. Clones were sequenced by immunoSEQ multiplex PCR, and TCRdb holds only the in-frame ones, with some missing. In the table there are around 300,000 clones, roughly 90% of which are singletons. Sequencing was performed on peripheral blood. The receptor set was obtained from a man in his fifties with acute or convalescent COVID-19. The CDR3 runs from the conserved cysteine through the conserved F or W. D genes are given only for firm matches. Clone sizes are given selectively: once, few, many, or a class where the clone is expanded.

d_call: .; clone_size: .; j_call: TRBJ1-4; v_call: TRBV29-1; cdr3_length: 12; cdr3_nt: TGCAGCGTATCCAGGGTTAATGAAAAACTGTTTTTT; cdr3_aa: CSVSRVNEKLFF
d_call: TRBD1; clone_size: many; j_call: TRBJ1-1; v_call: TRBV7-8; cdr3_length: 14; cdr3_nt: TGTGCCAGCAGCGCCAGGGGGCGAAACACTGAAGCTTTCTTT; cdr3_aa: CASSARGRNTEAFF
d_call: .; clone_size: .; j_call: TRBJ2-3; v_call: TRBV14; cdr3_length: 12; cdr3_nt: TGTGCCAGCAGCCCCGGGGGGCCTGCGCAGTATTTT; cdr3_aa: CASSPGGPAQYF
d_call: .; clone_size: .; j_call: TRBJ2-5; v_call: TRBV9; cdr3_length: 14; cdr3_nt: TGTGCCAGCAGCGTAGGCGGGGGCTGGGAGACCCAGTACTTC; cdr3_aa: CASSVGGGWETQYF
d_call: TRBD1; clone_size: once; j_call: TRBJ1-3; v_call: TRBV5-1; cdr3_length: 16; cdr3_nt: TGCGCCAGCAGCTCTGGAACAGGGGGCTCTGGAAACACCATATATTTT; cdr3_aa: CASSSGTGGSGNTIYF
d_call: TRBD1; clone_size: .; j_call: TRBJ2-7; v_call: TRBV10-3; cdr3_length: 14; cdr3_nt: TGTGCCATCAGTGAGGGACAGGGAGGCTACGAGCAGTACTTC; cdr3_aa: CAISEGQGGYEQYF
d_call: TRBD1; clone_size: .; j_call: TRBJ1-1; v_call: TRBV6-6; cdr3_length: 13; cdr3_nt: TGTGCCAGCAGTTGGTCGGGACAGGGTGAAGCTTTCTTT; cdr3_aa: CASSWSGQGEAFF
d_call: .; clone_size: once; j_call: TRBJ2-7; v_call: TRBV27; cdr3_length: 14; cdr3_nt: TGTGCCAGCAGTTTAACCAGGGAGGCCTACGAGCAGTACTTC; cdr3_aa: CASSLTREAYEQYF
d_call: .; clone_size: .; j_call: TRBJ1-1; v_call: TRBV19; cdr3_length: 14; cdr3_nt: TGTGCCAGTAGTATTTTAGGGGACTCCACTGAAGCTTTCTTT; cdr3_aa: CASSILGDSTEAFF
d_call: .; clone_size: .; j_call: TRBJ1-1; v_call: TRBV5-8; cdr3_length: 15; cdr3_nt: TGTGCCAGCAGCTTGGTTGGGGACATGAACACTGAAGCTTTCTTT; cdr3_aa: CASSLVGDMNTEAFF
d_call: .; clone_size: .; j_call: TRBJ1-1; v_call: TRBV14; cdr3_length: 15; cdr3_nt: TGTGCCAGCAGCCAAGAATGGGGCATTAACACTGAAGCTTTCTTT; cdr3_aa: CASSQEWGINTEAFF
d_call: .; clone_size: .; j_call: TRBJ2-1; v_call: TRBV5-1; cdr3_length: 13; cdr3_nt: TGCGCCAGCAGCTTGGGCGCCTACAATGAGCAGTTCTTC; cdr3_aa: CASSLGAYNEQFF
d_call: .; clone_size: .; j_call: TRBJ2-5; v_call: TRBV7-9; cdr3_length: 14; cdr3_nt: TGTGCCAGCACCGAAAGGGCTGGGGCAGAGACCCAGTACTTC; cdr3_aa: CASTERAGAETQYF
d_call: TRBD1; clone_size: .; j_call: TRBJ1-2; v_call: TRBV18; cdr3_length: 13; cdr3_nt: TGTGCCAGCTCAGGACAGGGCAACTATGGCTACACCTTC; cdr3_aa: CASSGQGNYGYTF
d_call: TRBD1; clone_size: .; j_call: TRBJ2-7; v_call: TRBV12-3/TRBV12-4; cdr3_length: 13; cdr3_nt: TGTGCCAGCAGCCGGGACAGGGAGGACGAGCAGTACTTC; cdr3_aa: CASSRDREDEQYF
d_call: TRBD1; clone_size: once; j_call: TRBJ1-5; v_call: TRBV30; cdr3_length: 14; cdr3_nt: TGTGCCTGGACCGGACAGGGCACGTATCAGCCCCAGCATTTT; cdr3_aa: CAWTGQGTYQPQHF
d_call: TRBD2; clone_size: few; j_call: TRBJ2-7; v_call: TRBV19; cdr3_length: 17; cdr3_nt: TGTGCCAGTAGTAAGGGCACCGGGACTAGCGGGGCTTACGAGCAGTACTTC; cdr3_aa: CASSKGTGTSGAYEQYF
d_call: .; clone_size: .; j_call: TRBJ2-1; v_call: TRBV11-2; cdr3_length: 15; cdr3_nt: TGTGCCAGCAGCCCGCCAGGCCGCTCCTACAATGAGCAGTTCTTC; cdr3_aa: CASSPPGRSYNEQFF
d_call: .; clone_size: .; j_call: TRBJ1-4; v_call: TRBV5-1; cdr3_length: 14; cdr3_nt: TGCGCCAGCAGCCCCGGCCGGGAGAATGAAAAACTGTTTTTT; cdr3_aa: CASSPGRENEKLFF
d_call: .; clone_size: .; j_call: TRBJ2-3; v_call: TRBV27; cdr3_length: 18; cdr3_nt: TGTGCCAGCAGTTTATGGCCCCGTTCGCACACCCACACAGATACGCAGTATTTT; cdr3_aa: CASSLWPRSHTHTDTQYF
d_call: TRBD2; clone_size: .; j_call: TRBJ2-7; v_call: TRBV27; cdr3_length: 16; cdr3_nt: TGTGCCAGCAGTCACGGACTAGCGGGGGGTCGGGGTGAGCAGTACTTC; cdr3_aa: CASSHGLAGGRGEQYF
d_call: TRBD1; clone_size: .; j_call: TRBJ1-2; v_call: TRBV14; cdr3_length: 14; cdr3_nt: TGTGCCAGCAGCCCCCGGACAGGGGGGAATGGCTACACCTTC; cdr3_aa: CASSPRTGGNGYTF
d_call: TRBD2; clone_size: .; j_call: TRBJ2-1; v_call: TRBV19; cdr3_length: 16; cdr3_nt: TGTGCCAGTAGTCAAGCGGGGGGTAGCTCCTACAATGAGCAGTTCTTC; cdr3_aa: CASSQAGGSSYNEQFF
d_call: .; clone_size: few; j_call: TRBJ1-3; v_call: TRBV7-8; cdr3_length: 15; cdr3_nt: TGTGCCAGCACCCCAGCACGCAGGCACGGAAACACCATATATTTT; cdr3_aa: CASTPARRHGNTIYF
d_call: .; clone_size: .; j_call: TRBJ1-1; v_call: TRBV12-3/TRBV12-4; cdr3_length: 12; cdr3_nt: TGTGCCAGCAGATCCCCAGGGCCTGAAGCTTTCTTT; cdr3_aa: CASRSPGPEAFF
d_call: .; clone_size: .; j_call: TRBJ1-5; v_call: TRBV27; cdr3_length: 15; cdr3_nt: TGTGCCAGCACCGCGGACAGATATAGCAATCAGCCCCAGCATTTT; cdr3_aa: CASTADRYSNQPQHF
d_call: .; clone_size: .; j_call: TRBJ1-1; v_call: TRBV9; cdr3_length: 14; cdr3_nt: TGTGCCAGCAGCGCAAACCCCTATAACACTGAAGCTTTCTTT; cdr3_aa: CASSANPYNTEAFF
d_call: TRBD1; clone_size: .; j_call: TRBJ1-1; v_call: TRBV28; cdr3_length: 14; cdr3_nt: TGTGCCAGCAGTTCACGGGACAGCCACAGAAGGGCTTTCTTT; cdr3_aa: CASSSRDSHRRAFF
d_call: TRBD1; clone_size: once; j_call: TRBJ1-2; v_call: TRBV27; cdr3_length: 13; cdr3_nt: TGTGCCAGCAGTGGACAGGGACACTATGGCTACACCTTC; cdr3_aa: CASSGQGHYGYTF
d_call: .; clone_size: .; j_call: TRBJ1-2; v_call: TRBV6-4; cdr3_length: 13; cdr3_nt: TGTGCCAGCAGTGCCGGGTCGGGCTATGGCTACACCTTC; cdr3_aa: CASSAGSGYGYTF